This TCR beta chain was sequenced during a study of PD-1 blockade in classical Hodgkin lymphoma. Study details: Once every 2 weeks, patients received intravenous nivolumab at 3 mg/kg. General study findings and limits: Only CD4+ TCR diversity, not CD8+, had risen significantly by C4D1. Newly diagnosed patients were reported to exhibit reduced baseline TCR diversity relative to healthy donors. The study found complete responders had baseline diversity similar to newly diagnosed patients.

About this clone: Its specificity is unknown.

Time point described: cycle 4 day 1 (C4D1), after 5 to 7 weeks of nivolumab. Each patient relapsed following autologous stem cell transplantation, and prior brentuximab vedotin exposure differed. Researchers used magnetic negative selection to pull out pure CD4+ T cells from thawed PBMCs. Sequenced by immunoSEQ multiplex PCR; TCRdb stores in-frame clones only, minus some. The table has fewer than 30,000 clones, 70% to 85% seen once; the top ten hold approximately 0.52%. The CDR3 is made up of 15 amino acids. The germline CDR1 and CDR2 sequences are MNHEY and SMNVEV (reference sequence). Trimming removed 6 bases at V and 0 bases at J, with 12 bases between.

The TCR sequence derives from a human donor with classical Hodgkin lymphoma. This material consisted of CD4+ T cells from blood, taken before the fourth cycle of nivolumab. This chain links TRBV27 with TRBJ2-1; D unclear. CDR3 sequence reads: CASSPGVSSYNEQFF. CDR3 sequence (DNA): TGTGCCAGCAGCCCGGGCGTTAGCTCCTACAATGAGCAGTTCTTC.